The rows below give T cell receptor beta chains drawn from one sample of a study of T-cell memory formation after mild COVID-19. A single record per CDR3 protein comes from TCRdb applying MiXCR to the 5' RACE reads. The sample gives over 70,000 distinct CDR3 sequences, around 13% of which show up once; roughly a quarter is in the top ten. Sequenced input: PBMCs or a T cell subset sorted from them (not recorded which). These receptors came from an adult woman who had mild COVID-19 (a few samples of this study predate the infection). Cell type and time point are not known. Each CDR3 is given with its conserved first and last residue. The D gene is left open where the match is weak. Size is stated for part of the rows, as once, few or many counts, or as a class when the clone is expanded.

J: TRBJ2-1
D: .
V: TRBV6-2/TRBV6-3
size: .
DNA: TGTGCCAGCATCGGCAGCGCGCCCTACAATGAGCAGTTCTTC
CDR3: CASIGSAPYNEQFF

J: TRBJ1-3
D: .
V: TRBV6-1
size: .
DNA: TGTGCCAGCAGTCATACCTCGGACAGCATATATTTT
CDR3: CASSHTSDSIYF

J: TRBJ2-7
D: TRBD2
V: TRBV20-1
size: .
DNA: TGCAGTGCTAGAGATTTTGCTAGCGGGCATACCTACGAGCAGTACTTC
CDR3: CSARDFASGHTYEQYF

J: TRBJ2-2
D: .
V: TRBV6-5
size: few
DNA: TGTGCCAGCCTCTCCTTTGGGCCTGGCACCGGGGAGCTGTTTTTT
CDR3: CASLSFGPGTGELFF

J: TRBJ2-3
D: .
V: TRBV4-1
size: few
DNA: TGCGCCAGCAGCCGTAGTGACGGGGAGAGCACAGATACGCAGTATTTT
CDR3: CASSRSDGESTDTQYF

J: TRBJ2-7
D: TRBD1
V: TRBV2
size: few
DNA: TGTGCCAGCAGGTTAGAGGGGGCGTCTGGCTACGAGCAGTACTTC
CDR3: CASRLEGASGYEQYF

J: TRBJ2-7
D: .
V: TRBV27
size: few
DNA: TGTGCCAGCAGTTCCTCAGGCGGAGAGCAGTACTTC
CDR3: CASSSSGGEQYF

J: TRBJ2-5
D: TRBD2
V: TRBV7-6
size: few
DNA: TGTGCCAGCAGCTTAGGCGGGGGGTTAGAGACCCAGTACTTC
CDR3: CASSLGGGLETQYF

J: TRBJ2-1
D: .
V: TRBV18
size: .
DNA: TGTGCCAGCCGACTAGCCTACAATGAGCAGTTCTTC
CDR3: CASRLAYNEQFF

J: TRBJ2-1
D: .
V: TRBV3-1
size: .
DNA: TGTGCCAGCAGCCAAGGACCTCCGGGCGTCAATGAGCAGTTCTTC
CDR3: CASSQGPPGVNEQFF

J: TRBJ2-1
D: TRBD2
V: TRBV12-3/TRBV12-4
size: few
DNA: TGTGCCAGCAGTTTAGGAGCGGGAGGGCCAGATGAGCAGTTCTTC
CDR3: CASSLGAGGPDEQFF

J: TRBJ1-2
D: .
V: TRBV4-1
size: .
DNA: TGCGCCAGCAGCCAAGAGCCAGCGTCTAACTATGGCTACACCTTC
CDR3: CASSQEPASNYGYTF

J: TRBJ2-6
D: .
V: TRBV6-5
size: .
DNA: TGTGCCAGCAGTGTTAACAGTCCCTCTGGGGCCAACGTCCTGACTTTC
CDR3: CASSVNSPSGANVLTF

J: TRBJ2-3
D: TRBD2
V: TRBV5-6
size: .
DNA: TGTGCCAGCAGCTTGGCCAACGGGAGGGATACGCAGTATTTT
CDR3: CASSLANGRDTQYF

J: TRBJ1-1
D: TRBD1
V: TRBV5-5
size: few
DNA: TGTGCCAGCTACCATGGACAGGGAAACACTGAAGCTTTCTTT
CDR3: CASYHGQGNTEAFF

J: TRBJ1-2
D: .
V: TRBV12-3/TRBV12-4
size: many
DNA: TGTGCCAGCAGTTCGGGCCTACCTAACTATGGCTACACCTTC
CDR3: CASSSGLPNYGYTF

J: TRBJ2-1
D: .
V: TRBV10-2
size: .
DNA: TGCGCCAGCGGGGACATGGGCTACAATGAGCAGTTCTTC
CDR3: CASGDMGYNEQFF

J: TRBJ2-1
D: TRBD2
V: TRBV9
size: few
DNA: TGTGCCAGCAGCGCTCCCGGGGGCGGGGGGGAGCAGTTCTTC
CDR3: CASSAPGGGGEQFF

J: TRBJ2-3
D: .
V: TRBV7-6
size: .
DNA: TGTGCCAGCAGCTCTGGACACACAGATACGCAGTATTTT
CDR3: CASSSGHTDTQYF

J: TRBJ2-7
D: .
V: TRBV6-5
size: .
DNA: TGTGCCAGCAGTCCTTTCGGGACATCAGGACACTACGAGCAGTACTTC
CDR3: CASSPFGTSGHYEQYF

J: TRBJ2-1
D: .
V: TRBV5-6
size: .
DNA: TGTGCCAGCAGCTTGGGGATAAATGGCAATGAGCAGTTCTTC
CDR3: CASSLGINGNEQFF

J: TRBJ2-3
D: .
V: TRBV5-1
size: .
DNA: TGCGCCAGCGAGAGCGGACTCACAGGGACGCAGTATTTT
CDR3: CASESGLTGTQYF

J: TRBJ2-5
D: .
V: TRBV7-2
size: .
DNA: TGTGCCAGCAGCTTAGTGATAGCGGACCAAGAGACCCAGTACTTC
CDR3: CASSLVIADQETQYF

J: TRBJ2-5
D: .
V: TRBV4-1
size: .
DNA: TGCGCCAGCAGCCAAGAAGGGCTAGTTGAGACCCAGTACTTC
CDR3: CASSQEGLVETQYF

J: TRBJ2-7
D: .
V: TRBV4-3
size: many
DNA: TGCGCCAGCAGCCAAGACACAGGGAATCCCTACGAGCAGTACTTC
CDR3: CASSQDTGNPYEQYF

J: TRBJ2-7
D: TRBD2
V: TRBV20-1
size: few
DNA: TGCAGTGCTAGAGACGGGACTAGCGGGTCCTACGAGCAGTACTTC
CDR3: CSARDGTSGSYEQYF

J: TRBJ2-5
D: .
V: TRBV6-2/TRBV6-3
size: few
DNA: TGTGCCAGCAGTTCAGGATCCCGGGCGACAGAGTACCAAGAGACCCAGTACTTC
CDR3: CASSSGSRATEYQETQYF

J: TRBJ2-7
D: .
V: TRBV6-4
size: .
DNA: TGTGCCAGCAGTGACTCGCCCAGCGCCACCTACGAGCAGTACTTC
CDR3: CASSDSPSATYEQYF

J: TRBJ2-1
D: TRBD2
V: TRBV3-1
size: .
DNA: TGTGCCAGCAGCCAAGAGGGGACTAGCGGCCATGAGCAGTTCTTC
CDR3: CASSQEGTSGHEQFF